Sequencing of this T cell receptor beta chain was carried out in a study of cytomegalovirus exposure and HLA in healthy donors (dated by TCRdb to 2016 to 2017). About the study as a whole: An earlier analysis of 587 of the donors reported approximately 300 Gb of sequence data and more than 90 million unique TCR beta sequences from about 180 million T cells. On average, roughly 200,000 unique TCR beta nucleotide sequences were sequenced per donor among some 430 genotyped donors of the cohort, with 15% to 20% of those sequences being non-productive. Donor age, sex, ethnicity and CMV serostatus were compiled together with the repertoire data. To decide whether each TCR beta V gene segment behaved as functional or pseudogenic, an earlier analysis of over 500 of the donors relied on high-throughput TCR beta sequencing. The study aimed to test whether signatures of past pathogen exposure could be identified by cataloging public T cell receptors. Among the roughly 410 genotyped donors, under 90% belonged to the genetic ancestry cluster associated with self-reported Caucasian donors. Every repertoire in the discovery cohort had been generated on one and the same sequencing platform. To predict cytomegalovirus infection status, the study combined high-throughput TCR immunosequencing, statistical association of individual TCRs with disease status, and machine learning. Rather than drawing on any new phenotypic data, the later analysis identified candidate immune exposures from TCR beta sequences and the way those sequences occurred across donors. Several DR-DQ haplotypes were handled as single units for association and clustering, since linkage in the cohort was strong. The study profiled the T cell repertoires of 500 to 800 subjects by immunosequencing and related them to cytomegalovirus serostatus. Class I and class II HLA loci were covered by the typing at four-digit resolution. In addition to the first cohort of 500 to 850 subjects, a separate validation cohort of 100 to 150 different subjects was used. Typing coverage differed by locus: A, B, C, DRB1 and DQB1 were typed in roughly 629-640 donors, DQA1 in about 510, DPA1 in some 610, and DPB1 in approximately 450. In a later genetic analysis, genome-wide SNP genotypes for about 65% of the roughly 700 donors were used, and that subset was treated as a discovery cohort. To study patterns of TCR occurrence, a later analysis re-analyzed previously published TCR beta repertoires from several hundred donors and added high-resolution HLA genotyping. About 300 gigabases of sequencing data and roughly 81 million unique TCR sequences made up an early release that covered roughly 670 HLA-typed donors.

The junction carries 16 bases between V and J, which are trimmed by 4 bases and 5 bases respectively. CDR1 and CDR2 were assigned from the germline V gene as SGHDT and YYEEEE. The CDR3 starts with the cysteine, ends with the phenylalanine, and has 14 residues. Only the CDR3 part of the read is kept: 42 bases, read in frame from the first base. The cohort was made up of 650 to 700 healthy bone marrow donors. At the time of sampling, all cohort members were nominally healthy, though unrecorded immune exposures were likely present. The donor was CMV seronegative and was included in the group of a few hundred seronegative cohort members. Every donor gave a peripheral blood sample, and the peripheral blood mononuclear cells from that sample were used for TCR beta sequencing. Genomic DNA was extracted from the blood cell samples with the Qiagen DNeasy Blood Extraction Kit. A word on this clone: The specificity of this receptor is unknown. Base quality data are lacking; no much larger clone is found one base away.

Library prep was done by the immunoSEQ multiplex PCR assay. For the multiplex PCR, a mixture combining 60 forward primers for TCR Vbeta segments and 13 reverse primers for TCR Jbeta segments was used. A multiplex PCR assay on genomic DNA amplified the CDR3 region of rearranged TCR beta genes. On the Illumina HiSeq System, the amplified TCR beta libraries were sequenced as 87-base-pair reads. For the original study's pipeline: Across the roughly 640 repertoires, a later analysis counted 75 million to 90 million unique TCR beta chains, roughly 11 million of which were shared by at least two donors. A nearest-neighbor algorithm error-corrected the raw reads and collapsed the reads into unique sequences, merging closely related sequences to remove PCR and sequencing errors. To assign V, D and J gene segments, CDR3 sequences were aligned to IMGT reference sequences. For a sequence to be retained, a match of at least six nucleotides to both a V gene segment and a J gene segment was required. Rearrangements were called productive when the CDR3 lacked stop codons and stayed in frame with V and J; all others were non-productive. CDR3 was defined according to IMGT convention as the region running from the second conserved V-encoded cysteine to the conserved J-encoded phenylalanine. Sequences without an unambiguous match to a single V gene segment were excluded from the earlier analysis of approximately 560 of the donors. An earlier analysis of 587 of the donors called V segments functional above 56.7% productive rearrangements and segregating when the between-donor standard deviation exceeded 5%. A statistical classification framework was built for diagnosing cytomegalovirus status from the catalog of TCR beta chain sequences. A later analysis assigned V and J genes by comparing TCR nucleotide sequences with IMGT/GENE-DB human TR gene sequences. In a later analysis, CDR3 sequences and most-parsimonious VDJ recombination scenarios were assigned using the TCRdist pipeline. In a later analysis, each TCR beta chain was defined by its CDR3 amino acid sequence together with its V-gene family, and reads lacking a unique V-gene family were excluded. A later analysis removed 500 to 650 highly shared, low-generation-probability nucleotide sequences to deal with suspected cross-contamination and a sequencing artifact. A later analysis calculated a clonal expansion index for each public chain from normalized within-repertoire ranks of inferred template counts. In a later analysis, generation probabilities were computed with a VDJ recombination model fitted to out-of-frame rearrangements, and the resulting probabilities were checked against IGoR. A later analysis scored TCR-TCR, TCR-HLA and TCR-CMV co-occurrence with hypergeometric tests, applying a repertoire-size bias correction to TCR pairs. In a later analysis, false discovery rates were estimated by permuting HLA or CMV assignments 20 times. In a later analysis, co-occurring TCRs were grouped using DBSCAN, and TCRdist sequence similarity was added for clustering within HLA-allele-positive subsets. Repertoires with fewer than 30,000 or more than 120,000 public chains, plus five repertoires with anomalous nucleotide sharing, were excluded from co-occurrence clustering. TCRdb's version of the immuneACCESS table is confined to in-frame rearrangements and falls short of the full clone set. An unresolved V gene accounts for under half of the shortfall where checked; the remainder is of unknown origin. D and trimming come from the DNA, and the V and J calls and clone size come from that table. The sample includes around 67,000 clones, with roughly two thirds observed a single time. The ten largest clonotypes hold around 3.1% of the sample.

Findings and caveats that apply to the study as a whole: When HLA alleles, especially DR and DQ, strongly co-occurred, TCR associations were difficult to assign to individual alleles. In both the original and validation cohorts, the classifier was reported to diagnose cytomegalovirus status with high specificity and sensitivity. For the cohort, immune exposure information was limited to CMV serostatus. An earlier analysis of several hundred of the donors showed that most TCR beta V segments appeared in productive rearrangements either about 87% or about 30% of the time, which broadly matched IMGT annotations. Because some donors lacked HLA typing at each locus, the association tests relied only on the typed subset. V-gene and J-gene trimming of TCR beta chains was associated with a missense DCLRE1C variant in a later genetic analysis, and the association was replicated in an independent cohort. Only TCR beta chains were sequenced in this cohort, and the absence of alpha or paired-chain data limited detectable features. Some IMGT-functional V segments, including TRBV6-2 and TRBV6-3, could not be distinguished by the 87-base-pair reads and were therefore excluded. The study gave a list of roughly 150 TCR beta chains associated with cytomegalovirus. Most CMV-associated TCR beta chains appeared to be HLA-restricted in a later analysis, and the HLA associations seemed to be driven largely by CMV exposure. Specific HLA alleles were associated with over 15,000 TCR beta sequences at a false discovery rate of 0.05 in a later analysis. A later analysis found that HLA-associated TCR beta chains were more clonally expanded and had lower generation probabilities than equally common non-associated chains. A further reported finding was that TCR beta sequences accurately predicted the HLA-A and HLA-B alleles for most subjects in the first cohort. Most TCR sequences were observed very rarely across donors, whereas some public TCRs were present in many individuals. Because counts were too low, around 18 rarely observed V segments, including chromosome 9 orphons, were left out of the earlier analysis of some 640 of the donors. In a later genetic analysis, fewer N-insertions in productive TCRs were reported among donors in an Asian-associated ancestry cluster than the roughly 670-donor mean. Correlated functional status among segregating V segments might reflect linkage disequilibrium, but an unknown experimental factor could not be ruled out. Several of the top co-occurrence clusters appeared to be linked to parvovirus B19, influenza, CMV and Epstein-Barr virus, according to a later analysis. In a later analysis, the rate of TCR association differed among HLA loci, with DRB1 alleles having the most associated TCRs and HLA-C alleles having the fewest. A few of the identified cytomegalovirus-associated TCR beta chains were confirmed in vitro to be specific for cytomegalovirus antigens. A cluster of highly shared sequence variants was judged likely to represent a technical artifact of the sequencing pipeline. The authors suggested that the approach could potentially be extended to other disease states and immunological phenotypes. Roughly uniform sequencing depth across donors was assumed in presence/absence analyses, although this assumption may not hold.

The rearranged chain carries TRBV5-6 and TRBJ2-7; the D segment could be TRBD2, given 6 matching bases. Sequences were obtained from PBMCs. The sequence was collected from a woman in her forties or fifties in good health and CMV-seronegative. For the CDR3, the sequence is CASSRRGIRDEQYF. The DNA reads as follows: TGTGCCAGCAGCCGTCGGGGGATTCGAGACGAGCAGTACTTC.